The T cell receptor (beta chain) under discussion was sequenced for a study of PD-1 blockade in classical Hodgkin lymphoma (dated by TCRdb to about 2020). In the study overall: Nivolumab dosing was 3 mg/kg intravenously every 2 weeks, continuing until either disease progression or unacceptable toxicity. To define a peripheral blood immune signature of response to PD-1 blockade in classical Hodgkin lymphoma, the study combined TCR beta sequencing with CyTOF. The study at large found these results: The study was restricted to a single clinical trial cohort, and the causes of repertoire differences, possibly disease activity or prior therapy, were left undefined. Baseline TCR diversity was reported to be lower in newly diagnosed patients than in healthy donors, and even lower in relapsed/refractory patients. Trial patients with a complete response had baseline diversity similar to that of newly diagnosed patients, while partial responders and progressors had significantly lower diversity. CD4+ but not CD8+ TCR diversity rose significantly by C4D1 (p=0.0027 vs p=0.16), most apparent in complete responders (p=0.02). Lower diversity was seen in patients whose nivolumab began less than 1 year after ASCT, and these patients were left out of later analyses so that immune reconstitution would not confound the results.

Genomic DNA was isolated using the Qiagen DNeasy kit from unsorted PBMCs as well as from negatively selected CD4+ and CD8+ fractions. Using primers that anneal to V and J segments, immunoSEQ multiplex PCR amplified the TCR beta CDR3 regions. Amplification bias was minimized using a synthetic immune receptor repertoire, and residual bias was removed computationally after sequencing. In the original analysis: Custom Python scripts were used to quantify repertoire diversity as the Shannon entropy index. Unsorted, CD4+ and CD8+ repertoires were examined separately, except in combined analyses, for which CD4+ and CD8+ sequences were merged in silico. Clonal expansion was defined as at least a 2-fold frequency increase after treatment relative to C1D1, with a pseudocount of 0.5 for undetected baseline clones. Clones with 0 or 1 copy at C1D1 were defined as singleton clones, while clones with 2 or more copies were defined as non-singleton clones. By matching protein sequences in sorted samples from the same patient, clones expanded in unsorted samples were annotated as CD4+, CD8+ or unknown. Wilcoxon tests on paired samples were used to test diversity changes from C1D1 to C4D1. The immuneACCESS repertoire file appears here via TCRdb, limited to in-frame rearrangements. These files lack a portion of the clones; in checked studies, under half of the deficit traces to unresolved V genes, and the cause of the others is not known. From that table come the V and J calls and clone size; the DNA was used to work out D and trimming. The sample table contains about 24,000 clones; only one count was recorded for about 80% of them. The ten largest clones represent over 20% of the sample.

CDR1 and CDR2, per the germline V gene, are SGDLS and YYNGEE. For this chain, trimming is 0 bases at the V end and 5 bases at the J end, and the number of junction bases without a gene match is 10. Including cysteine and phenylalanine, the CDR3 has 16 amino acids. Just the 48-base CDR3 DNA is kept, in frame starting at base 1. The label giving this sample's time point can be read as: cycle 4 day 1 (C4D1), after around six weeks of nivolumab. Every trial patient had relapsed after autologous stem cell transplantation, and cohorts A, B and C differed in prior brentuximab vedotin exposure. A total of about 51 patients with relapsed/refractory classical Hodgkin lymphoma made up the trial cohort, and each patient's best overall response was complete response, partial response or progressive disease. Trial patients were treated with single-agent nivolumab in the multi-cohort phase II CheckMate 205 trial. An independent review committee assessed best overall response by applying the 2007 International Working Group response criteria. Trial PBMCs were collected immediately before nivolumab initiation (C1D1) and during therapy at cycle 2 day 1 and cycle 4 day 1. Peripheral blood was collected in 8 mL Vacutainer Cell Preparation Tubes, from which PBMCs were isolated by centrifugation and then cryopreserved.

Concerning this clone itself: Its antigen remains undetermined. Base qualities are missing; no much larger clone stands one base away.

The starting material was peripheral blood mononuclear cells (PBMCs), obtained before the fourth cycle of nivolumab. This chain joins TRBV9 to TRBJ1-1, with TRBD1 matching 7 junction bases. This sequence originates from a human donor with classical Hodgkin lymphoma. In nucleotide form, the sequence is TGTGCCAGCAGCGTAGCGGCAACAGGGGTTGGAACTGAAGCTTTCTTT. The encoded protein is CASSVAATGVGTEAFF. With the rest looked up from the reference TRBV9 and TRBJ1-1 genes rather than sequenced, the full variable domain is DSGVTQTPKHLITATGQRVTLRCSPRSGDLSVYWYQQSLDQGLQFLIQYYNGEERAKGNILERFSAQQFPDLHSELNLSSLELGDSALYFCASSVAATGVGTEAFFGQGTRLTVV.